The rows below give T cell receptor beta chains drawn from one sample of a study of CD8 T cells in ankylosing spondylitis. TCRdb reprocessed the 5' RACE reads via MiXCR and lists one record per CDR3 protein. The sample records around 450,000 distinct CDR3 sequences, about 24% being singletons. The specimen was blood, either unsorted or a sorted T cell fraction (not recorded which). The receptors here all came from a male donor with ankylosing spondylitis. Each CDR3 is given with its conserved first and last residue. The D gene is left open where the match is weak. Some rows mark clone size as missing; the rest say once, few, many or name a class of expanded clone.

cdr3_length clone_size j_call d_call v_call cdr3_aa cdr3_nt
13 . TRBJ1-5 . TRBV2 CASSSGQNPPQHF TGTGCCAGCAGTTCGGGCCAAAATCCGCCCCAGCATTTT
15 . TRBJ1-4 . TRBV7-8 CASSSGTAVNEKLFF TGTGCCAGCAGCTCCGGGACGGCTGTTAATGAAAAACTGTTTTTT
15 few TRBJ1-5 . TRBV20-1 CSARDHHVSNQPQHF TGCAGTGCTAGAGACCATCATGTTAGCAATCAGCCCCAGCATTTT
15 many TRBJ2-3 . TRBV2 CASSGDRLDTDTQYF TGTGCCAGCAGTGGGGACAGACTAGACACAGATACGCAGTATTTT
14 . TRBJ1-5 . TRBV12-3/TRBV12-4 CASSRGQNPGTEHF TGTGCCAGCAGCCGGGGGCAAAACCCCGGCACAGAGCATTTT
12 few TRBJ2-1 . TRBV28 CASGSINNEQFF TGTGCCAGCGGCAGTATTAACAATGAGCAGTTCTTC
13 few TRBJ2-3 . TRBV20-1 CSAESAITDTQYF TGCAGTGCCGAGTCAGCGATCACAGATACGCAGTATTTT
16 few TRBJ2-3 . TRBV15 CATSRSKGWGTDTQYF TGTGCCACCAGCAGATCAAAGGGTTGGGGGACAGATACGCAGTATTTT
15 . TRBJ2-1 . TRBV24-1 CATSDFRSLHNEQFF TGTGCCACCAGTGATTTTCGGTCGCTACACAATGAGCAGTTCTTC
16 . TRBJ2-7 TRBD2 TRBV3-1 CASSRAGLAGGHEQYF TGTGCCAGCAGCCGCGCGGGACTAGCGGGAGGACACGAGCAGTACTTC
15 . TRBJ1-5 . TRBV20-1 CSAQPGGQHNQPQHF TGCAGTGCTCAACCTGGAGGACAGCACAATCAGCCCCAGCATTTT
14 . TRBJ2-5 . TRBV7-2 CASSLARDSETQYF TGTGCCAGCAGCTTAGCACGGGATTCTGAGACCCAGTACTTC
13 few TRBJ2-1 TRBD2 TRBV12-3/TRBV12-4 CASSRSPGLAQFF TGTGCCAGCAGTCGATCCCCGGGACTAGCGCAGTTCTTC
15 few TRBJ2-1 TRBD1 TRBV5-1 CASSPGTDSYNEQFF TGCGCCAGCAGCCCAGGGACAGACTCCTACAATGAGCAGTTCTTC
18 . TRBJ1-2 TRBD1 TRBV6-1 CASIPLRGQGGFDYGYTF TGTGCCAGCATCCCCCTTAGGGGACAGGGAGGGTTCGACTATGGCTACACCTTC
16 . TRBJ2-1 TRBD1 TRBV24-1 CATSDAGTGGLDEQFF TGTGCCACCAGTGATGCCGGGACAGGGGGCCTCGATGAGCAGTTCTTC
16 few TRBJ2-1 . TRBV11-2 CASSHVGGSGYNEQFF TGTGCCAGCAGCCACGTTGGGGGCTCGGGGTACAATGAGCAGTTCTTC
16 few TRBJ2-1 . TRBV4-2 CASSQEIGGTYNEQFF TGTGCCAGCAGCCAAGAGATCGGGGGAACCTACAATGAGCAGTTCTTC
15 . TRBJ1-2 . TRBV5-1 CASSLTGNRNYGYTF TGCGCCAGCAGCTTGACAGGGAATCGGAACTATGGCTACACCTTC
16 few TRBJ2-5 . TRBV21-1 CATAPLLAGGRETQYF TGTGCCACCGCTCCTCTACTAGCGGGAGGCAGGGAGACCCAGTACTTC
16 . TRBJ1-2 TRBD1 TRBV27 CASSIRRGEGIYGYTF TGTGCCAGCAGTATCCGCAGGGGGGAGGGTATCTATGGCTACACCTTC
13 few TRBJ1-2 . TRBV20-1 CSAREWAGEGYTF TGCAGTGCTAGAGAGTGGGCAGGGGAGGGCTACACCTTC
15 few TRBJ2-2 TRBD1 TRBV6-1 CASSEPGTGTGELFF TGTGCCAGCAGTGAACCCGGGACAGGGACCGGGGAGCTGTTTTTT
16 few TRBJ1-1 . TRBV1 CTSSPTRGQTNTEAFF TGCACCAGCAGCCCGACCCGAGGCCAGACAAACACTGAAGCTTTCTTT
16 few TRBJ2-3 TRBD2 TRBV5-5 CASSLVGLAATDTQYF TGTGCCAGCAGCTTGGTTGGACTAGCGGCCACAGATACGCAGTATTTT
14 . TRBJ1-2 . TRBV14 CASSQNREGYGYTF TGTGCCAGCAGCCAGAACAGGGAGGGTTATGGCTACACCTTC
16 . TRBJ2-1 . TRBV15 CATSRDRKSSYNEQFF TGTGCCACCAGCCGAGATAGGAAGAGCTCCTACAATGAGCAGTTCTTC
14 few TRBJ2-2 . TRBV5-1 CASSLRETTGELFF TGCGCCAGCAGCTTGAGGGAAACCACCGGGGAGCTGTTTTTT
15 many TRBJ2-5 . TRBV5-1 CASSLRPSKEETQYF TGCGCCAGCAGCTTGAGGCCCTCCAAGGAAGAGACCCAGTACTTC